The clone carrying this T cell receptor beta chain occurred many times. As yet, its antigen is unknown. These data are taken from a study of T-cell memory formation after mild COVID-19. 5'RACE, which relied on constant-segment primers, yielded TCR alpha and TCR beta cDNA libraries carrying sample barcodes and UMIs. TCRdb re-called the 5' RACE reads through MiXCR, storing one row per CDR3 protein. Among around 310,000 distinct CDR3 sequences listed, roughly 19% were seen once. Study conclusions and caveats: Pre-infection memory harbored some responding clones, suggesting cross-reactive memory joined. Of the contracting clones, CD4+ ones lay mainly in CM and EM, and CD8+ ones in EMRA. SARS-CoV-2 specificity of second-wave clones peaking day 37 was unconfirmed.

Germline CDR1 SEHNR, CDR2 FQNEAQ (reference sequence). V shed 4 bases and J shed 8 bases, with 9 bases lying between them. The CDR3 extends over 12 amino acids. The chain joins TRBV7-9 to TRBJ2-1; D is unresolved. The material sequenced was PBMCs or a T cell subset sorted from them (not recorded which). This TCR was recovered from a man younger than 35 who had mild COVID-19 (a few samples of this study predate the infection). Cell type and time point are not known. The CDR3 nucleotides read TGTGCCAGCAGCTCCGGAACCTATGAGCAGTTCTTC. Protein: CASSSGTYEQFF.